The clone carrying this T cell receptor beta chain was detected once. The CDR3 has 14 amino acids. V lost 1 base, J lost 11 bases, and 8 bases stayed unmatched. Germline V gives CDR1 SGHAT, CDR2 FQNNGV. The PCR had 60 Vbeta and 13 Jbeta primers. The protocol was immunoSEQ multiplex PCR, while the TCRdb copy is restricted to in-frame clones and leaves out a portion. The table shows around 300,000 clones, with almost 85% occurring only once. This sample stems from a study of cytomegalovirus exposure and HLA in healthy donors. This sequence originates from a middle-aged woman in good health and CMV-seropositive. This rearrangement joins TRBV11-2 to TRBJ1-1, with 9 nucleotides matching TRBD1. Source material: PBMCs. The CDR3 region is CASSLGDRAPAAFF. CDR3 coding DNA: TGTGCCAGCAGCTTAGGGGACAGGGCCCCGGCGGCTTTCTTT.